The clone carrying this TCR beta chain was observed a handful of times. Its target is unknown. TCRdb re-called the RT-PCR reads with MiXCR, one entry per CDR3 protein. The profile covers about 500,000 distinct CDR3 sequences, with approximately 16% appearing a single time and 3% taken by the ten largest. These data are taken from a study of response to subunit inactivated influenza vaccine. Regarding the study as a whole: Each seasonal influenza vaccination recruits few new T cells, the authors suggested.

Germline V gene lookup returns CDR1 MNHNY and CDR2 SVGAGI (reference sequence). Deletions cut 1 base from V and 6 bases from J, with 8 bases between. The CDR3 extends over 13 amino acids. The V and J genes are TRBV6-6 and TRBJ2-3; the D is unclear. Sequencing used CD4+ T cells sorted from PBMCs, obtained less than 30 months after vaccination. The TCR originated in a man aged 45-69 years who received an inactivated influenza vaccine. Here the CDR3 reads CASSYYGRDTQYF. The CDR3 coding sequence is TGTGCCAGCAGTTACTACGGGCGGGATACGCAGTATTTT.